The 26 T cell receptor beta chains in this list originate from one sample, sequenced in a study of cytomegalovirus exposure and HLA in healthy donors (dated by TCRdb to the late 2010s). The library was built by means of the immunoSEQ multiplex PCR assay. For the multiplex PCR, a mixture combining 60 forward primers for TCR Vbeta segments and 13 reverse primers for TCR Jbeta segments was used. The source is immuneACCESS, and TCRdb retained only in-frame sequences with V and J called. Part of the clones is not carried over; for the studies checked, unresolved V genes explain less than half of this, and the remainder is unexplained. The sample includes over 150,000 clones, with roughly 79% observed a single time. Roughly 2.8% of the sample is in the top ten clones. Sample: PBMCs. The receptors stem from a man between 18 and 29 years old in good health and CMV-seronegative.

The table lists this clone with a few counts. The CDR3 loop is CASSVLGVGLGNTIYF. CDR3 sequence (DNA): TGTGCCAGCAGCGTGTTAGGGGTCGGTTTGGGAAACACCATATATTTT. This chain uses TRBV9 with TRBJ1-3; D might be TRBD1 (5 bases). The CDR3 totals 16 residues. Trimming removed 2 bases at V and 4 bases at J, with 16 bases between. The V gene's germline CDR1 is SGDLS and CDR2 YYNGEE.

This clone has more than one count but fewer than ten. J is TRBJ1-1 and V is TRBV5-1; TRBD1 agrees at 9 bases. The germline V gene has CDR1 SGHRS and CDR2 YFSETQ. After removal of 4 bases from V and 4 bases from J, the junction contained 5 bases not matched to a gene. The CDR3 extends over 14 amino acids. CDR3 in amino acids: CASSAGTGLTEAFF. CDR3 nucleotide sequence: TGCGCCAGCAGCGCAGGGACAGGGCTCACTGAAGCTTTCTTT.

The table lists this clone with a few counts. The chain carries TRBV7-2 and TRBJ2-5, with 9 bases identical to TRBD2. J lost 10 bases, V lost 3 bases, and 24 bases had no gene match. The CDR3 runs 19 residues. Per the germline V gene, CDR1 is SGHTA and CDR2 is FQGNSA. DNA of the CDR3: TGTGCCAGCAGCTTTGGCTACCTCCAGGAGGCGGGGGGGCCAGTGGACCAGTACTTC. It specifies CASSFGYLQEAGGPVDQYF.

A few counts support this clone. This chain links TRBV11-3 with TRBJ2-2; TRBD1 agrees at 7 bases. V gave up 5 bases and J gave up 7 bases; unmatched junction bases: 7. The CDR3 contains 14 residues. Looked up from germline, CDR1 is SGHNT and CDR2 is YENEEA. CDR3 sequence: CASSPRGKNGELFF. As DNA, the CDR3 is TGTGCCAGCAGCCCCAGGGGGAAAAACGGGGAGCTGTTTTTT.

The chain couples TRBV5-6 to TRBJ1-1; D perhaps matches TRBD1 (5 bases). V lost 0 bases and J lost 6, with 21 bases in between. CDR3 length: 17 residues. Germline values: CDR1 SGHDT, CDR2 YYEEEE. CDR3 protein: CASSLVDQDLWGAEAFF. The CDR3 DNA reads TGTGCCAGCAGCTTGGTGGATCAGGACCTGTGGGGCGCTGAAGCTTTCTTT.

In DNA, the CDR3 is TGCGCCAGCAGCCAAGATCACGGGGTTGGTTGGAATGAGCAGTTCTTC. Translating gives CASSQDHGVGWNEQFF. The chain has TRBV4-1 and TRBJ2-1; perhaps TRBD2 as D (5 bases). Germline V gene data show CDR1 as MGHRA and CDR2 as YSYEKL. The ends were cut back, 0 bases at V and 7 bases at J, with 16 bases in the middle. This CDR3 comprises 16 residues.

V and J are TRBV4-1 and TRBJ2-5; 11 bases align to TRBD2. This CDR3 has 16 amino acids. Germline values: CDR1 MGHRA, CDR2 YSYEKL. With V trimmed by 4 bases and J by 1 base, 5 bases remained unmatched. Written as DNA, the CDR3 is TGCGCCAGCAGCCCCCGACTAGCGGGGACCCAAGAGACCCAGTACTTC. Its protein product is CASSPRLAGTQETQYF.

This clone was observed a handful of times. The chain uses TRBV28 and TRBJ1-5; D is uncertain. This CDR3 is built from 17 residues. V lost 6 bases to trimming and J lost 4 bases, with 22 bases between them. CDR1 and CDR2 (germline): MDHEN, SYDVKM. This chain's CDR3 is CASRPSRHVGSNQPQHF. The CDR3 DNA follows: TGTGCCAGCAGGCCCTCCCGACATGTCGGGAGTAATCAGCCCCAGCATTTT. The full variable domain, in which reference TRBV28 and TRBJ1-5 provide the parts outside the CDR3, is DVKVTQSSRYLVKRTGEKVFLECVQDMDHENMFWYRQDPGLGLRLIYFSYDVKMKEKGDIPEGYSVSREKKERFSLILESASTNQTSMYLCASRPSRHVGSNQPQHFGDGTRLSIL.

The gene calls are TRBV4-2 and TRBJ1-6; tentative D call: TRBD1 (6 bases). The ends were cut back, 1 base at V and 9 bases at J, with 16 bases in the middle. CDR1 is LGHNA and CDR2 is YNFKEQ in the germline V gene. CDR3 length: 16 residues. The CDR3 loop is CASSQAYRVGVSPLHF. The CDR3 nucleotides read TGTGCCAGCAGCCAAGCTTACAGGGTTGGGGTTTCACCCCTCCACTTT.

This clone was recorded once. The chain uses TRBV7-9 and TRBJ2-3, with 12 bases identical to TRBD2. Germline V lookup: CDR1 SEHNR, CDR2 FQNEAQ (reference sequence). CDR3 length: 16 residues. The CDR3 here is CGIITSGGPPTDTQYF. The CDR3 DNA reads TGTGGTATAATAACTAGCGGGGGGCCACCCACAGATACGCAGTATTTT.

This chain links TRBV5-1 with TRBJ2-3, with no clear D. CDR3 size: 15 residues. CDR1 and CDR2 (germline): SGHRS, YFSETQ. The ends were cut back, 0 bases at V and 0 bases at J, with 8 bases in the middle. Written as DNA, the CDR3 is TGCGCCAGCAGCTTGGCGCCAACTAGCACAGATACGCAGTATTTT. Protein product: CASSLAPTSTDTQYF.

This chain uses TRBV19 with TRBJ1-1; 10 nucleotides agree with TRBD1. This CDR3 region has 15 residues. Germline V gene lookup returns CDR1 LNHDA and CDR2 SQIVND (reference sequence). V lost 7 bases, J lost 1 base, and 6 bases stayed unmatched. DNA of the CDR3: TGTGCCAGTATAAGGGACAGGGGTTCGAACACTGAAGCTTTCTTT. The encoded protein is CASIRDRGSNTEAFF.

In the case of this clone: The junction does not match germline at one end; this may be a read error. The gene calls are TRBV27 and TRBJ2-4; D is perhaps TRBD1 (6 bases). CDR1 is MNHEY, CDR2 SMNVEV, per germline (reference sequence). This CDR3 contains 13 residues. The CDR3, as DNA: TGTGCCAGCAGCTATTCCAGGGGAAACAGTCAGTACTTC. Amino acids: CASSYSRGNSQYF.

The rearrangement joins TRBV30 to TRBJ1-4; TRBD1 matches 9 bases. The V gene's germline CDR1 is GTSNPN and CDR2 SVGIG (reference sequence). This CDR3 has 13 residues. The junction had 4 bases not matched to a gene; V was cut back by 3 bases and J by 8 bases. This chain's CDR3 is CAWRRGQGEKLFF. Here the CDR3 DNA reads TGTGCCTGGAGGAGGGGACAGGGAGAAAAACTGTTTTTT.

This chain uses TRBV19 with TRBJ1-5; D not resolved. This CDR3 spans 14 amino acids. Trimming shortened V by 3 bases and J by 0 bases, and 6 bases separated the two germline ends. Germline CDR1 and CDR2: LNHDA and SQIVND (reference sequence). This CDR3 reads CASSIRDSNQPQHF. The CDR3 DNA reads TGTGCCAGTAGTATCCGGGATAGCAATCAGCCCCAGCATTTT.

The CDR3 DNA follows: TGTGCCAGCAGTTTCAGCCAGGCCACTGAAGCTTTCTTT. As protein: CASSFSQATEAFF. This chain joins TRBV6-5 and TRBJ1-1, with D uncertain. Germline V gene data show CDR1 as MNHEY and CDR2 as SVGAGI. The V gene lost 4 bases and the J gene lost 4 bases, with 10 bases spanning the gap. The CDR3 runs to 13 residues.

This sequence joins TRBV7-3 and TRBJ2-2; 12 positions agree with TRBD2. J lost 4 bases, V lost 5 bases, and 2 bases had no gene match. This CDR3 region has 15 residues. CDR1 and CDR2 from the germline V gene are SGHTA and FQGTGA. The CDR3 DNA reads TGTGCCAGCAGCGCGGGACTAGCGGGCACCGGGGAGCTGTTTTTT. Protein product: CASSAGLAGTGELFF. The full variable domain, rest sourced from reference TRBV7-3 and TRBJ2-2, is GAGVSQTPSNKVTEKGKYVELRCDPISGHTALYWYRQSLGQGPEFLIYFQGTGAADDSGLPNDRFFAVRPEGSVSTLKIQRTERGDSAVYLCASSAGLAGTGELFFGEGSRLTVL.

This chain joins TRBV7-3 and TRBJ1-3; maybe TRBD1 (6 bases). Germline loops: CDR1 SGHTA, CDR2 FQGTGA. The CDR3 runs 15 residues. V lost 5 bases and J lost 0, with 11 bases in between. CDR3 region: CASSQGTFSGNTIYF. For the CDR3, the DNA is TGTGCCAGCAGCCAAGGGACATTCTCTGGAAACACCATATATTTT.

The chain has TRBV6-5 and TRBJ2-3; 7 bases are a match to TRBD2. This CDR3 is 13 amino acids long. J lost 10 bases, V lost 2 bases, and 6 bases had no gene match. Germline CDR1 MNHEY, CDR2 SVGAGI. The CDR3 coding sequence is TGTGCCAGCAGTTACGGGAGGGGAACAGCGCAGTATTTT. Its protein is CASSYGRGTAQYF.

This chain joins TRBV4-3 and TRBJ1-1; D is unclear. CDR1 and CDR2 (germline): LGHNA, YSLEER. CDR3 length: 13 amino acids. V lost 1 base to trimming and J lost 0 bases, with 3 bases between them. In DNA form, the CDR3 reads TGCGCCAGCAGCCAAGTTATGAACACTGAAGCTTTCTTT. Translation: CASSQVMNTEAFF.

The chain employs TRBV4-2 and TRBJ1-2; D uncertain. CDR1 and CDR2 (germline): LGHNA, YNFKEQ. Between the trimmed V and J ends, which lost 1 base and 2 bases, there was a span of 11 bases. This CDR3 comprises 15 residues. CDR3 residues: CASSQAAILNYGYTF. In DNA, the CDR3 is TGTGCCAGCAGCCAAGCGGCGATACTAAACTATGGCTACACCTTC.

The rearrangement uses TRBV2 and TRBJ2-5, with 10 bases matching TRBD2. This CDR3 spans 15 amino acids. Trimming took 7 bases from V and 3 from J; bases not matched to a gene: 8. CDR1 is SNHLY and CDR2 is FYNNEI in the germline V gene. CDR3 amino acids: CASKPPGLAKETQYF. For the CDR3, the DNA is TGTGCCAGCAAACCACCGGGACTAGCGAAAGAGACCCAGTACTTC.

The chain is built from TRBV4-2 and TRBJ2-7, with D possibly being TRBD2 (6 bases). The V gene's germline CDR1 is LGHNA and CDR2 YNFKEQ. Trimming pared 1 base from V and 0 bases from J, leaving 13 bases between. This CDR3 has 16 residues. This CDR3 reads CASSQGLAQDSYEQYF. The CDR3 DNA reads TGTGCCAGCAGCCAAGGGCTAGCGCAGGACTCCTACGAGCAGTACTTC.

The V call is TRBV9, the J call TRBJ1-4; D not certain. Germline CDR1 is SGDLS and CDR2 is YYNGEE. This CDR3 spans 15 amino acids. Trimming removed 4 bases at V and 3 bases at J, with 13 bases between. The CDR3 protein is CASSLSGGPNEKLFF. The CDR3 DNA is TGTGCCAGCAGCCTTTCGGGAGGCCCTAATGAAAAACTGTTTTTT.

This chain connects TRBV9 to TRBJ2-1, with 11 bases aligning to TRBD2. V lost 5 bases to trimming and J lost 7 bases; unmatched junction nucleotides: 5. The germline CDR1 and CDR2 sequences are SGDLS and YYNGEE. The CDR3 has 14 amino acids. The CDR3, as DNA: TGTGCCAGCAGTACTAGCGGGGGCCTGAATGAGCAGTTCTTC. Protein: CASSTSGGLNEQFF.

The rearrangement links TRBV28 to TRBJ2-4; possibly TRBD1 for D (7 bases). The V gene lost 2 bases and the J gene lost 8 bases, with 16 bases spanning the gap. The CDR3 covers 15 residues. Per the germline V gene, CDR1 is MDHEN and CDR2 is SYDVKM. CDR3 residues: CASSLGGNRGDIQYF. Written as DNA, the CDR3 is TGTGCCAGCAGTTTAGGGGGGAACAGGGGCGACATTCAGTACTTC. The complete variable domain, with remaining parts taken from reference TRBV28 and TRBJ2-4, reads DVKVTQSSRYLVKRTGEKVFLECVQDMDHENMFWYRQDPGLGLRLIYFSYDVKMKEKGDIPEGYSVSREKKERFSLILESASTNQTSMYLCASSLGGNRGDIQYFGAGTRLSVL.